A selection of T cell receptor beta chains follows, all from one sample in a study of blood T cell repertoires in COVID-19. The method was immunoSEQ multiplex PCR; TCRdb's version includes in-frame clones alone and lacks a portion of them. Of under 300,000 clones in the sample, about nine tenths were seen once. Material for sequencing was PBMCs or T cells enriched from blood (not recorded which). The receptors come from a woman between 45 and 65 years old who had recovered from COVID-19. Each CDR3 is given with its conserved first and last residue. D genes are given only for firm matches. Size is omitted from some rows. Given values are once, few, many or a class for expanded clones.

J gene: TRBJ1-1
clone size: .
V gene: TRBV7-2
D gene: TRBD1
CDR3 DNA: TGTGCCAGCAGCTTCCGGGACAGGGACATGAACACTGAAGCTTTCTTT
CDR3 protein: CASSFRDRDMNTEAFF

J gene: TRBJ1-2
clone size: .
V gene: TRBV29-1
D gene: .
CDR3 DNA: TGCAGCGTTGAAGTTAGGAGTAGTAGTTATGGCTACACCTTC
CDR3 protein: CSVEVRSSSYGYTF

J gene: TRBJ2-5
clone size: .
V gene: TRBV6-9
D gene: .
CDR3 DNA: TGTGCCAGCAGTGGTCCGGGGAGACAAGAGACCCAGTACTTC
CDR3 protein: CASSGPGRQETQYF

J gene: TRBJ2-2
clone size: .
V gene: TRBV3-1/TRBV3-2
D gene: TRBD2
CDR3 DNA: TGTGCCAGCAGCCAAGTTATAGCGGGAGGGCCCGGGGAGCTGTTTTTT
CDR3 protein: CASSQVIAGGPGELFF

J gene: TRBJ1-3
clone size: .
V gene: TRBV7-2
D gene: .
CDR3 DNA: TGTGCCAGCAGCTTAGTGGGGGCGACCGGAAACACCATATATTTT
CDR3 protein: CASSLVGATGNTIYF

J gene: TRBJ2-7
clone size: .
V gene: TRBV10-2
D gene: TRBD2
CDR3 DNA: TGCGCCAGCAAAGAGTCTAGCGGGAGTGTTTACGAGCAGTACTTC
CDR3 protein: CASKESSGSVYEQYF

J gene: TRBJ1-2
clone size: .
V gene: TRBV5-1
D gene: .
CDR3 DNA: TGCGCCAGCAGCTTGCGGACCTCCGGGGATGGCTACACCTTC
CDR3 protein: CASSLRTSGDGYTF

J gene: TRBJ2-1
clone size: .
V gene: TRBV7-9
D gene: TRBD2
CDR3 DNA: TGTGCCAGCAGCCCCGCCGGGAGGGTGGCCTACAATGAGCAGTTCTTC
CDR3 protein: CASSPAGRVAYNEQFF

J gene: TRBJ2-7
clone size: .
V gene: TRBV28
D gene: TRBD1
CDR3 DNA: TGTGCCAGCAACGTACCGGGACAGGGTGCCGCCGAGCAGTACTTC
CDR3 protein: CASNVPGQGAAEQYF

J gene: TRBJ2-7
clone size: .
V gene: TRBV5-5
D gene: .
CDR3 DNA: TGTGCCAGCAGCTGGTTGCCAGGGCCCACCTACGAGCAGTACTTC
CDR3 protein: CASSWLPGPTYEQYF

J gene: TRBJ2-4
clone size: .
V gene: TRBV28
D gene: .
CDR3 DNA: TGTGCCAGCAGTAGGGCGGGTATGGGGGCCAAAAACATTCAGTACTTC
CDR3 protein: CASSRAGMGAKNIQYF

J gene: TRBJ2-2
clone size: once
V gene: TRBV24-1
D gene: TRBD1
CDR3 DNA: TGTGCCACCAGTGATTTGCAGGGGCGCAACACAGGGGGCGAAGCCGGGGAGCTGTTTTTT
CDR3 protein: CATSDLQGRNTGGEAGELFF

J gene: TRBJ1-6
clone size: .
V gene: TRBV12-3/TRBV12-4
D gene: .
CDR3 DNA: TGTGCCAGCAGTTTCGAGGCTTCACCCCTCCACTTT
CDR3 protein: CASSFEASPLHF

J gene: TRBJ2-1
clone size: .
V gene: TRBV9
D gene: .
CDR3 DNA: TGTGCCAGCAGCGTAGGTGATCAGGGTAGATATGAGCAGTTCTTC
CDR3 protein: CASSVGDQGRYEQFF

J gene: TRBJ1-1
clone size: .
V gene: TRBV6-6
D gene: .
CDR3 DNA: TGTGCCAGCAGTTTTGACCCCGGGGACACTGAAGCTTTCTTT
CDR3 protein: CASSFDPGDTEAFF

J gene: TRBJ1-1
clone size: few
V gene: TRBV29-1
D gene: .
CDR3 DNA: TGCAGCGTTAACAGGGATGACACTGAAGCTTTCTTT
CDR3 protein: CSVNRDDTEAFF

J gene: TRBJ2-7
clone size: .
V gene: TRBV7-2
D gene: .
CDR3 DNA: TGTGCCAGCAGCCGCCTTTCCGGGAGTGGCTACGAGCAGTACTTC
CDR3 protein: CASSRLSGSGYEQYF

J gene: TRBJ2-7
clone size: .
V gene: TRBV3-1/TRBV3-2
D gene: .
CDR3 DNA: TGTGCCAGCAGCCACCTCTCCTACGAGCAGTACTTC
CDR3 protein: CASSHLSYEQYF

J gene: TRBJ2-1
clone size: once
V gene: TRBV6-9
D gene: TRBD2
CDR3 DNA: TGTGCCAGCAGATACGAGCGGGAGGGCCTCAAGTGCCGACCAAATGAGCAGTTCTTC
CDR3 protein: CASRYEREGLKCRPNEQFF

J gene: TRBJ1-5
clone size: once
V gene: TRBV7-2
D gene: .
CDR3 DNA: TGTGCCAGCAGCCCCACAGGAGGGGTTTATCAGCCCCAGCATTTT
CDR3 protein: CASSPTGGVYQPQHF

J gene: TRBJ2-5
clone size: .
V gene: TRBV9
D gene: TRBD2
CDR3 DNA: TGTGCCAGCAGCCTCGGGACTAGTGCAGAGACCCAGTACTTC
CDR3 protein: CASSLGTSAETQYF

J gene: TRBJ1-2
clone size: few
V gene: TRBV7-2
D gene: TRBD1
CDR3 DNA: TGTGCCAGCAGCTTAGACAGGGGGATGTATGGCTACACCTTC
CDR3 protein: CASSLDRGMYGYTF

J gene: TRBJ2-7
clone size: .
V gene: TRBV29-1
D gene: TRBD2
CDR3 DNA: TGCAGCGTTGAAGAAAGGGAACTAGCGGGAGTTGGAGAGCAGTACTTC
CDR3 protein: CSVEERELAGVGEQYF

J gene: TRBJ2-3
clone size: .
V gene: TRBV3-1/TRBV3-2
D gene: .
CDR3 DNA: TGTGCCAGCAGCTCCAGACAGAAGGCAGATACGCAGTATTTT
CDR3 protein: CASSSRQKADTQYF

J gene: TRBJ1-2
clone size: once
V gene: TRBV5-4
D gene: .
CDR3 DNA: TGTGCCAGCAGCCCGGGGGGGGGCGGTGGCTACACCTTC
CDR3 protein: CASSPGGGGGYTF

J gene: TRBJ1-3
clone size: .
V gene: TRBV15
D gene: .
CDR3 DNA: TGTGCCACCAGCAGAGACCCGGGAGCTGGAAACACCATATATTTT
CDR3 protein: CATSRDPGAGNTIYF

J gene: TRBJ2-5
clone size: .
V gene: TRBV18
D gene: .
CDR3 DNA: TGTGCCAGCTCACCTCTCGAGCTAGATCTAATTGGCCAGTACTTC
CDR3 protein: CASSPLELDLIGQYF

J gene: TRBJ1-5
clone size: .
V gene: TRBV6-5
D gene: TRBD1
CDR3 DNA: TGTGCCAGCAGTAAAAGACAGGGCCGTCAGCCCCAGCATTTT
CDR3 protein: CASSKRQGRQPQHF

J gene: TRBJ2-1
clone size: .
V gene: TRBV11-2
D gene: TRBD1
CDR3 DNA: TGTGCCAGCAGCTTAGTTAGGGGGCGGAATGAGCAGTTCTTC
CDR3 protein: CASSLVRGRNEQFF

J gene: TRBJ2-7
clone size: .
V gene: TRBV27
D gene: TRBD2
CDR3 DNA: TGTGCCAGCAGTTCCGGGACTAGCGGGTTCGCCCGCTACGAGCAGTACTTC
CDR3 protein: CASSSGTSGFARYEQYF

J gene: TRBJ2-3
clone size: .
V gene: TRBV28
D gene: .
CDR3 DNA: TGTGCCAGCAACTTAGGGGGATCTCACACAGATACGCAGTATTTT
CDR3 protein: CASNLGGSHTDTQYF

J gene: TRBJ1-2
clone size: .
V gene: TRBV15
D gene: .
CDR3 DNA: TGTGCCACCAGCAGACCCACGTGGGGCGTAGATAACTATGGCTACACCTTC
CDR3 protein: CATSRPTWGVDNYGYTF

J gene: TRBJ1-5
clone size: .
V gene: TRBV27
D gene: .
CDR3 DNA: TGTGCCAGCAGTCTCGGCGGGCTTACCGGCAATCAGCCCCAGCATTTT
CDR3 protein: CASSLGGLTGNQPQHF

J gene: TRBJ1-2
clone size: .
V gene: TRBV20-1
D gene: TRBD1
CDR3 DNA: TGCAGTGCTAGTGAGACAGGGTTATCCTATGGCTACACCTTC
CDR3 protein: CSASETGLSYGYTF

J gene: TRBJ2-1
clone size: .
V gene: TRBV15
D gene: TRBD1
CDR3 DNA: TGTGCCACCAGCGTCAGCCTCCGGGACAGGGATTACAATGAGCAGTTCTTC
CDR3 protein: CATSVSLRDRDYNEQFF

J gene: TRBJ1-1
clone size: .
V gene: TRBV7-8
D gene: .
CDR3 DNA: TGTGCCAGCAGCCCCCCCCGCAGGGGATTGGACACTGAAGCTTTCTTT
CDR3 protein: CASSPPRRGLDTEAFF

J gene: TRBJ1-1
clone size: .
V gene: TRBV18
D gene: .
CDR3 DNA: TGTGCCAGCTCACCCCTAGTCGGTGGGGAGGGGACGAACACTGAAGCTTTCTTT
CDR3 protein: CASSPLVGGEGTNTEAFF

J gene: TRBJ1-2
clone size: .
V gene: TRBV5-4
D gene: .
CDR3 DNA: TGTGCCAGCAGCATTGGCGACAGCTCCGGCTATGGCTACACCTTC
CDR3 protein: CASSIGDSSGYGYTF

J gene: TRBJ1-4
clone size: .
V gene: TRBV28
D gene: TRBD1
CDR3 DNA: TGTGCCAGCAGTATGGGACAGGTCGGTGAAAAACTGTTTTTT
CDR3 protein: CASSMGQVGEKLFF

J gene: TRBJ2-3
clone size: .
V gene: TRBV6-6
D gene: TRBD2
CDR3 DNA: TGTGCCAGCAGTCCATCGACAGGGATCCTAGCGGGAGGGGATACGCAGTATTTT
CDR3 protein: CASSPSTGILAGGDTQYF

J gene: TRBJ2-7
clone size: .
V gene: TRBV28
D gene: .
CDR3 DNA: TGTGCCAGCAGTGGTAGGGGCTCCTACGAGCAGTACTTC
CDR3 protein: CASSGRGSYEQYF

J gene: TRBJ2-1
clone size: .
V gene: TRBV5-1
D gene: TRBD1
CDR3 DNA: TGCGCCAGCAGCTTGGGACAGGGGCCATCCTACAATGAGCAGTTCTTC
CDR3 protein: CASSLGQGPSYNEQFF

J gene: TRBJ2-3
clone size: .
V gene: TRBV5-1
D gene: .
CDR3 DNA: TGCGCCAGCAGCTTGCCCGGGACTAGCACAGATACGCAGTATTTT
CDR3 protein: CASSLPGTSTDTQYF

J gene: TRBJ1-2
clone size: .
V gene: TRBV10-3
D gene: TRBD1
CDR3 DNA: TGTGCCATCAGTGGGACAGGGGAGGTACTTGGCTACACCTTC
CDR3 protein: CAISGTGEVLGYTF

J gene: TRBJ2-1
clone size: once
V gene: TRBV4-1
D gene: TRBD2
CDR3 DNA: TGCGCCAGCAGCCTACTTGTTCCAGCGACTAGCGGGAGAAAAGGTGAGCAGTTCTTC
CDR3 protein: CASSLLVPATSGRKGEQFF

J gene: TRBJ1-1
clone size: .
V gene: TRBV4-3
D gene: .
CDR3 DNA: TGCGCCAGCAGCCAAGATTCGAACCCCACGGCTGAAGCTTTCTTT
CDR3 protein: CASSQDSNPTAEAFF

J gene: TRBJ1-3
clone size: .
V gene: TRBV10-3
D gene: .
CDR3 DNA: TGTGCCATCAGTGGGCGGGGGGCCACCTCTGGAAACACCATATATTTT
CDR3 protein: CAISGRGATSGNTIYF

J gene: TRBJ1-2
clone size: .
V gene: TRBV7-9
D gene: .
CDR3 DNA: TGTGCCAGCAGCTTTGGGGACTTTTATGGCTACACCTTC
CDR3 protein: CASSFGDFYGYTF

J gene: TRBJ2-1
clone size: .
V gene: TRBV7-2
D gene: .
CDR3 DNA: TGTGCCAGCAGCCCAGGAGGCTCCTACAATGAGCAGTTCTTC
CDR3 protein: CASSPGGSYNEQFF

J gene: TRBJ2-3
clone size: .
V gene: TRBV11-3
D gene: TRBD2
CDR3 DNA: TGTGCCAGCAGCTTTAATAGCGGGAGTCCGACAGATACGCAGTATTTT
CDR3 protein: CASSFNSGSPTDTQYF

J gene: TRBJ2-1
clone size: .
V gene: TRBV24-1
D gene: TRBD2
CDR3 DNA: TGTGCCACCAGTGATCCGGGACTAGCGGGTTACAATGAGCAGTTCTTC
CDR3 protein: CATSDPGLAGYNEQFF

J gene: TRBJ1-1
clone size: .
V gene: TRBV7-2
D gene: .
CDR3 DNA: TGTGCCAGCAGTTCGGACAGTGGCGACACTGAAGCTTTCTTT
CDR3 protein: CASSSDSGDTEAFF